This TCR beta chain was captured in a study of T-cell reconstitution after alpha-beta-depleted transplantation in children. Study-wide results and limits: One year after transplant, T-cell counts and diversity came mostly from newly produced T cells. Reports say that about two months after transplant, the alpha-beta T cells came out of several hundred graft clones that had expanded.

Construction of the TCRbeta library involved unique molecular identifiers. Each CDR3 protein is one row after TCRdb ran MiXCR on the PCR reads. This table has 450,000 to 550,000 distinct CDR3 sequences, around 10% appearing once. The CDR3 is 13 amino acids. Germline V lookup: CDR1 ENHRY, CDR2 SYGVKD. Trimming took off 7 bases at V and 5 bases at J, with 15 bases between the two ends. This clonotype was counted between two and nine times. The antigen remains undetermined. The chain recombines TRBV10-3 with TRBJ2-7; no clear D gene. The source was PBMCs, mostly from graft donor cells, collected 180 days after TCRalphabeta/CD19-depleted stem cell transplant. The sequence was obtained from a female patient between 2 and 15 years old who had a stem cell transplant for aplastic anemia, so the T cells may come from the graft donor. CDR3: CAINSDRTHEQYF. The CDR3 DNA reads TGTGCCATCAACAGCGACCGAACCCACGAGCAGTACTTC.